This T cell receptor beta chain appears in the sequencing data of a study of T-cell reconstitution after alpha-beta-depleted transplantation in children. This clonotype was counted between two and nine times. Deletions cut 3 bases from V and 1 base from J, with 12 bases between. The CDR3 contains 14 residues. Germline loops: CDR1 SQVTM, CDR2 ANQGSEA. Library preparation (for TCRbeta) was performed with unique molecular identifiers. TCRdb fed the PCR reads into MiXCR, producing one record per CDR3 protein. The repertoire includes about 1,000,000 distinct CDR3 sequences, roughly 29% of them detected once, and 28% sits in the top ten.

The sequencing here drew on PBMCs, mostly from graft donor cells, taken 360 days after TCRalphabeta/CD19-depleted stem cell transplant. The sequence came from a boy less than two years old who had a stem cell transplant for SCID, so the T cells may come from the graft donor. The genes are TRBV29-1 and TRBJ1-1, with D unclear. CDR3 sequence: CSVDPYGGNTEAFF. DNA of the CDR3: TGCAGCGTTGATCCTTACGGCGGGAACACTGAAGCTTTCTTT.